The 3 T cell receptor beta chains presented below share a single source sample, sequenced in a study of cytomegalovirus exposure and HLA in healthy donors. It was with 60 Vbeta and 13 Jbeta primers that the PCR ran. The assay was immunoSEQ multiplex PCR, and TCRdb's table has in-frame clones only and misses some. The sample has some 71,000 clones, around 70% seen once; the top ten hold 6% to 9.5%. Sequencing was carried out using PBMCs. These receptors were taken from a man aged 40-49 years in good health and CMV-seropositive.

CDR3 protein: CASGLVEHRGLNNEQFF. In DNA, the CDR3 is TGTGCTAGTGGTTTGGTCGAGCACAGGGGGCTAAATAATGAGCAGTTCTTC. The rearrangement joins TRBV12-5 to TRBJ2-1; 9 positions match TRBD1. Germline V gives CDR1 LGHNT, CDR2 FRNRAP. This CDR3 spans 17 amino acids. The V and J ends lost 0 bases and 7 bases, in that order; junction bases with no gene match: 10.

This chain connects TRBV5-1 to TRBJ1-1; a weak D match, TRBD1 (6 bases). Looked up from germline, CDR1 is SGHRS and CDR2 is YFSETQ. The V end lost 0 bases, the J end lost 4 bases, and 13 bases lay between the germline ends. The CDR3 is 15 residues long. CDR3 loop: CASSLASGVATEAFF. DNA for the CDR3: TGCGCCAGCAGCTTGGCCTCAGGGGTGGCCACTGAAGCTTTCTTT.

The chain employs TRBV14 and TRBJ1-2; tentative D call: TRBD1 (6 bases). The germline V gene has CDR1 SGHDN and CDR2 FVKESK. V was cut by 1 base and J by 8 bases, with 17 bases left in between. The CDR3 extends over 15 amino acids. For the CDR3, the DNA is TGTGCCAGCAGCCAAGTTTCAGGGGCTTTCGGGGGCTACACCTTC. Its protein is CASSQVSGAFGGYTF. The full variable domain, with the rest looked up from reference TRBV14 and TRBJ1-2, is EAGVTQFPSHSVIEKGQTVTLRCDPISGHDNLYWYRRVMGKEIKFLLHFVKESKQDESGMPNNRFLAERTGGTYSTLKVQPAELEDSGVYFCASSQVSGAFGGYTFGSGTRLTVV.